The next 9 T cell receptor beta chains were all read from a single sample in a study of beta chain features in type 1 diabetes. Reverse transcribing all isolated RNA meant expressed TCRB transcripts were sequenced. Here immunoSEQ multiplex PCR was the method, and the copy in TCRdb shows in-frame clones only, minus some. Among around 250,000 clones, 13% to 15% were seen once, and the ten largest hold about 0.027%. The sequenced material came from naive CD4+ T cells from blood. These receptors all stem from a middle-aged woman in good health.

This clone was detected a few times. This CDR3 is CASSLADTGELFF. The CDR3 bases are TGCGCCAGCAGCTTGGCAGACACCGGGGAGCTGTTTTTT. This chain uses TRBV5-1 with TRBJ2-2; D is unclear. The CDR3 loop spans 13 amino acids. Trimming took 0 bases from V and 3 from J, leaving 3 bases between them. Germline loops: CDR1 SGHRS, CDR2 YFSETQ.

This clone was counted between two and nine times. This chain joins TRBV9 and TRBJ1-3; D remains unclear. CDR1 and CDR2 (germline): SGDLS, YYNGEE. The CDR3 length is 14 residues. V dropped 4 bases and J dropped 0 bases, with 8 bases sitting between them. The CDR3 sequence is CASSPRSSGNTIYF. As DNA, the CDR3 is TGTGCCAGCAGCCCTCGGAGCTCTGGAAACACCATATATTTT.

This clone was detected only a few times. The rearrangement links TRBV4-3 to TRBJ2-7, with 9 bases identical to TRBD2. Germline CDR1 is LGHNA and CDR2 is YSLEER. V lost 0 bases, J lost 5 bases, and 14 bases stayed unmatched. This CDR3 region has 18 residues. CDR3 in amino acids: CASSQDGLGASGDHEQYF. The CDR3 coding sequence is TGCGCCAGCAGCCAAGATGGTTTAGGAGCTAGCGGGGACCACGAGCAGTACTTC.

This chain connects TRBV9 to TRBJ2-1, with 11 nucleotides matching TRBD2. CDR3 length equals 18 residues. With V trimmed by 4 bases and J by 2 bases, 11 bases remained unmatched. Germline CDR1 SGDLS, CDR2 YYNGEE. CDR3 bases: TGTGCCAGCAGCCCAGCGGCTAGCGGGGGGATTGCCTACAATGAGCAGTTCTTC. Encoded protein: CASSPAASGGIAYNEQFF.

This clone came up a few times. The chain carries TRBV7-2 and TRBJ2-7; TRBD2 might be the D (5 bases). V lost 5 bases and J lost 5, with 22 bases in between. CDR1 and CDR2 (germline): SGHTA, FQGNSA. This CDR3 is 16 amino acids long. For the CDR3, the DNA is TGTGCCAGCAGCCCCAGAGCGGTTGTACCTAACCACGAGCAGTACTTC. It specifies CASSPRAVVPNHEQYF.

CDR3 nucleotide sequence: TGTGCCAGCAGCGTAGGGAGGCCCCCGGACGAGACCCAGTACTTC. This gives the protein CASSVGRPPDETQYF. The chain is built from TRBV9 and TRBJ2-5; the D gene is possibly TRBD2 (5 bases). The CDR3 contains 15 residues. Germline V CDR1 and CDR2: SGDLS, YYNGEE. Trimming removed 0 bases at V and 5 bases at J, with 14 bases between.

This chain uses TRBV7-8 with TRBJ2-7; tentative D call: TRBD2 (6 bases). V was shortened by 5 bases and J by 3 bases, with 23 bases between the two germline ends. Germline V gene data show CDR1 as SGHVS and CDR2 as FQNEAQ. This CDR3 is 17 amino acids long. CDR3 region: CASSLLSGSLGLYEQYF. CDR3 DNA: TGTGCCAGCAGCCTACTAAGCGGGTCCCTTGGCCTCTACGAGCAGTACTTC. The whole variable domain, filled in from reference TRBV7-8 and TRBJ2-7, reads GAGVSQSPRYKVAKRGQDVALRCDPISGHVSLFWYQQALGQGPEFLTYFQNEAQLDKSGLPSDRFFAERPEGSVSTLKIQRTQQEDSAVYLCASSLLSGSLGLYEQYFGPGTRLTVT.

This clone came up a few times. V and J are TRBV5-1 and TRBJ1-6; D gene ambiguous. The V end was cut by 0 bases, the J end by 6 bases, with 10 bases between. Germline CDR1 and CDR2: SGHRS and YFSETQ. This CDR3 is 15 amino acids long. The chain's CDR3 is CASSLDGERNSPLHF. In DNA form, the CDR3 reads TGCGCCAGCAGCTTGGATGGGGAGCGTAATTCACCCCTCCACTTT.

DNA of the CDR3: TGTGCCAGCAGTGGCAGGGGTTCCTACAATGAGCAGTTCTTC. Protein: CASSGRGSYNEQFF. The chain employs TRBV2 and TRBJ2-1; tentatively, D is TRBD1 (6 bases). CDR3 length: 14 amino acids. Germline V CDR1 and CDR2: SNHLY, FYNNEI. The V end was cut by 4 bases, the J end by 1 base, with 8 bases between.